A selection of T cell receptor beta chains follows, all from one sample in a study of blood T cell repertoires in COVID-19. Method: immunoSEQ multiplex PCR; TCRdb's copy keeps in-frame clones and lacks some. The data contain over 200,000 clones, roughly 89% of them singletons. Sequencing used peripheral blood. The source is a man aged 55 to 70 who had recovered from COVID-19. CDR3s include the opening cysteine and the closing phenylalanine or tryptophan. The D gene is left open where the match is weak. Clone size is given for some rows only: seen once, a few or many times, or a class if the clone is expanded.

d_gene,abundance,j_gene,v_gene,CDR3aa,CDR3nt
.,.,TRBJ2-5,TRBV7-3,CASSLSQGGTQYF,TGTGCCAGCAGCTTAAGTCAGGGGGGGACCCAGTACTTC
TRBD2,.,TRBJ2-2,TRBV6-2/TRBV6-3,CASSLAVNTGELFF,TGTGCCAGCAGTCTAGCGGTGAACACCGGGGAGCTGTTTTTT
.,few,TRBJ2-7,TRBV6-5,CASSYLKRDSYEQYF,TGTGCCAGCAGTTACTTGAAGAGGGACTCCTACGAGCAGTACTTC
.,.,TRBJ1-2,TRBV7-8,CASSLGIGGWGYTF,TGTGCCAGCAGCTTAGGGATCGGGGGTTGGGGCTACACCTTC
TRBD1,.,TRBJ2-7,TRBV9,CASSVDRGSSYEQYF,TGTGCCAGCAGCGTAGACAGGGGAAGCTCCTACGAGCAGTACTTC
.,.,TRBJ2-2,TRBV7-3,CASSPQGTNTGELFF,TGTGCCAGCAGCCCCCAGGGGACGAACACCGGGGAGCTGTTTTTT
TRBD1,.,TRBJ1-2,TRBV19,CASSISQGTGGYTF,TGTGCCAGTAGTATATCTCAGGGGACAGGTGGCTACACCTTC
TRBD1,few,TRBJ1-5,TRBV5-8,CASSQGVYSNQPQHF,TGTGCCAGCAGCCAGGGGGTTTATAGCAATCAGCCCCAGCATTTT
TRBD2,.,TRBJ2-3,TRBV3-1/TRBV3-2,CASSQDPGLGVNRSTDTQYF,TGTGCCAGCAGCCAAGACCCGGGACTAGGCGTCAATCGGAGCACAGATACGCAGTATTTT
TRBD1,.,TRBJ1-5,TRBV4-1,CASSWDRENNQPQHF,TGCGCCAGCAGCTGGGACAGGGAGAACAATCAGCCCCAGCATTTT
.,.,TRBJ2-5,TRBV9,CASSVKGGETQYF,TGTGCCAGCAGCGTCAAAGGGGGTGAGACCCAGTACTTC
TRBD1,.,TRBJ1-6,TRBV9,CASSLEDRYYSPLHF,TGTGCCAGCTCGTTAGAGGACAGGTACTATTCACCCCTCCACTTT
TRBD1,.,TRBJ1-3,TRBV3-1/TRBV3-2,CASSQERTGGFPGNTIYF,TGTGCCAGCAGCCAAGAAAGGACAGGGGGCTTTCCGGGAAACACCATATATTTT
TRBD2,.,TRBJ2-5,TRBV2,CASSAAGEETQYF,TGTGCCAGCAGTGCAGCGGGAGAAGAGACCCAGTACTTC
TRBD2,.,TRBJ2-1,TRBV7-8,CASSSVRLAGSYNEQFF,TGTGCCAGCAGCTCAGTTAGACTAGCGGGCTCCTACAATGAGCAGTTCTTC
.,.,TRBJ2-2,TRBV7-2,CASSPEVATGELFF,TGTGCCAGCAGCCCGGAAGTAGCCACCGGGGAGCTGTTTTTT
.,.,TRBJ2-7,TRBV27,CASSLLGAQGHEQYF,TGTGCCAGCAGTTTACTGGGGGCGCAGGGCCACGAGCAGTACTTC
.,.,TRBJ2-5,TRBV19,CASSIWVSAETQYF,TGTGCCAGTAGTATATGGGTTAGCGCCGAGACCCAGTACTTC
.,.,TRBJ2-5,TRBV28,CASSLSGGIKTQYF,TGTGCCAGCAGTTTAAGTGGGGGCATAAAGACCCAGTACTTC
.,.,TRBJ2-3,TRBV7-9,CASSTGLGVTDTQYF,TGTGCCAGCAGCACGGGACTCGGAGTCACAGATACGCAGTATTTT
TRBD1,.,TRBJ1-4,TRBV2,CASSQGEANEKLFF,TGTGCCAGCAGCCAGGGGGAGGCTAATGAAAAACTGTTTTTT
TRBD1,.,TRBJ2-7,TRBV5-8,CASSPAGTVDEQYF,TGTGCCAGCAGCCCGGCCGGGACAGTCGACGAGCAGTACTTC
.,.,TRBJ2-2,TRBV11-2,CATNARRTNTGELFF,TGTGCTACCAACGCCCGGCGGACGAACACCGGGGAGCTGTTTTTT
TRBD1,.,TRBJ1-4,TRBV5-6,CASSRDRDNEKLFF,TGTGCCAGCAGCCGGGACAGAGATAATGAAAAACTGTTTTTT
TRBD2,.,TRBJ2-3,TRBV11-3,CASSIGTSGLADTQYF,TGTGCCAGCAGCATTGGGACTAGCGGGTTAGCAGATACGCAGTATTTT
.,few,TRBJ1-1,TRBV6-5,CASSKTVNTEAFF,TGTGCCAGCAGCAAGACAGTCAACACTGAAGCTTTCTTT
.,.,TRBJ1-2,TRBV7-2,CASSSAGGYGYTF,TGTGCCAGCAGCTCGGCGGGAGGGTATGGCTACACCTTC
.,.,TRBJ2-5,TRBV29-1,CSVDFGVGTQYF,TGCAGCGTTGATTTCGGGGTTGGGACCCAGTACTTC
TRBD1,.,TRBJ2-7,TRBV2,CASSDPTDRVEEQYF,TGTGCCAGCAGTGATCCCACGGACAGGGTGGAGGAGCAGTACTTC
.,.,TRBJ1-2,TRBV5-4,CASSPYAGEGNYGYTF,TGTGCCAGCAGCCCTTACGCGGGGGAGGGAAACTATGGCTACACCTTC
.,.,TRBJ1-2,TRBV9,CASSVGAGRGTNYGYTF,TGTGCCAGCAGCGTAGGAGCAGGACGGGGGACTAACTATGGCTACACCTTC
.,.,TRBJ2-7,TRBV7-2,CASSFRPGRGRHYEQYF,TGTGCCAGCAGCTTCCGCCCGGGGCGGGGACGGCACTACGAGCAGTACTTC
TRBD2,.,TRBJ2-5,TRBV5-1,CASSFTPGGGETQYF,TGCGCCAGCAGCTTCACACCTGGCGGGGGGGAGACCCAGTACTTC
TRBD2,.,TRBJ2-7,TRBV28,CASSSQLGLAGGPTF,TGTGCCAGCAGTTCCCAACTGGGGCTAGCGGGAGGCCCGACCTTC
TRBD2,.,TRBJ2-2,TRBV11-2,CASSYLGLAGTAGELFF,TGTGCCAGCAGTTATCTCGGACTAGCGGGAACCGCCGGGGAGCTGTTTTTT
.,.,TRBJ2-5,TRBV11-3,CASSLDHREETQYF,TGTGCCAGCAGCTTAGATCACAGGGAAGAGACCCAGTACTTC
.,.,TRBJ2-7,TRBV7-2,CASSLDHGPRYEQYF,TGTGCCAGCAGCTTAGATCACGGTCCCCGGTACGAGCAGTACTTC
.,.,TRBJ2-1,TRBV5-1,CASSLGGHEQFF,TGCGCCAGCAGCTTGGGGGGCCATGAGCAGTTCTTC
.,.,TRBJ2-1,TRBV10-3,CAISEGRARGNEQFF,TGTGCCATCAGTGAGGGCCGGGCCAGGGGAAATGAGCAGTTCTTC
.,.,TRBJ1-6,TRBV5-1,CASRVMAGSNSPLHF,TGCGCCAGCAGAGTGATGGCGGGGAGCAATTCACCCCTCCACTTT
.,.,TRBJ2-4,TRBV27,CASSLLAKNIQYF,TGTGCCAGCAGTTTACTAGCCAAAAACATTCAGTACTTC
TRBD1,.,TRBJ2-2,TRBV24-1,CATMLNLFPGQIITGELFF,TGTGCCACTATGCTAAACTTATTCCCGGGACAGATCATCACCGGGGAGCTGTTTTTT
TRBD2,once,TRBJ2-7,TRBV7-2,CASSLVGLAVSYEQYF,TGTGCCAGCAGCTTAGTGGGACTAGCGGTCTCCTACGAGCAGTACTTC
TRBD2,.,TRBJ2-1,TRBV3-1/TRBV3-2,CASSQDVTSGGRNEQFF,TGTGCCAGCAGCCAAGATGTGACTAGCGGGGGGCGCAATGAGCAGTTCTTC
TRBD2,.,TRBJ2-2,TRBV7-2,CASSSRLAGDTNTGELFF,TGTGCCAGCAGCTCGCGGCTAGCGGGGGACACGAACACCGGGGAGCTGTTTTTT
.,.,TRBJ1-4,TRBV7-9,CASSFGLSGDEKLFF,TGTGCCAGCAGCTTCGGGTTATCGGGTGATGAAAAACTGTTTTTT
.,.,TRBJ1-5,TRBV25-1,CASSPAGAQPQHF,TGTGCCAGCAGTCCTGCGGGGGCTCAGCCCCAGCATTTT
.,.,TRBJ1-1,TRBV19,CASSFGGTEAFF,TGTGCCAGTAGTTTCGGGGGGACTGAAGCTTTCTTT
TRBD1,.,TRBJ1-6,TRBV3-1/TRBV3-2,CASSQALTGPLHF,TGTGCCAGCAGCCAGGCCTTGACAGGGCCCCTCCACTTT
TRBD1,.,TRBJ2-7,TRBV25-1,CASSRQGLFYEQYF,TGTGCCAGCAGTCGACAGGGCCTTTTCTACGAGCAGTACTTC
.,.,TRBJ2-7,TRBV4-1,CASSQDPRVFSYEQYF,TGCGCCAGCAGCCAAGACCCCAGGGTCTTCTCCTACGAGCAGTACTTC
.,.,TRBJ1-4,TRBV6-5,CASSYGGNNEKLFF,TGTGCCAGCAGTTACGGAGGGAACAATGAAAAACTGTTTTTT
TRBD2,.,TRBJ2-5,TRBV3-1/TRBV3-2,CASSQASGETQYF,TGTGCCAGCAGCCAAGCTAGCGGAGAGACCCAGTACTTC
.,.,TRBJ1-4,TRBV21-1,CASSKVRGRATNEKLFF,TGTGCCAGCAGCAAAGTGCGGGGGAGGGCAACTAATGAAAAACTGTTTTTT
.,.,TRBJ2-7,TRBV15,CATSRVGAGPKQYF,TGTGCCACCAGCAGGGTGGGGGCGGGTCCAAAGCAGTACTTC
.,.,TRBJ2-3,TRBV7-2,CASSLGGPSTDTQYF,TGTGCCAGCAGCTTAGGTGGGCCTAGCACAGATACGCAGTATTTT
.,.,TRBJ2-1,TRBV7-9,CASSLGAERVNEQFF,TGTGCCAGCAGCTTAGGAGCGGAGCGGGTCAATGAGCAGTTCTTC